The 24 T cell receptor beta chains listed next were all sequenced from one sample in a study of T cells after yellow fever vaccination. Using its own MiXCR run on the 5' RACE reads, TCRdb lists one record per CDR3 protein. The repertoire has around 310,000 distinct CDR3 sequences, 8% to 10% of them found once; the top ten carry roughly 18%. Sequenced here: PBMCs, sampled on the day of the first yellow fever vaccination. These receptors all stem from a young man who received the YFV17D yellow fever vaccine.

The chain links TRBV24-1 to TRBJ2-1; TRBD2 might be the D (7 bases). Trimming stripped 3 bases from V and 0 bases from J, with 20 bases between. Germline CDR1 KGHDR, CDR2 SFDVKD. The CDR3 is 19 amino acids. CDR3 amino acids: CATSDLVRGGPSSYNEQFF. In DNA, the CDR3 is TGTGCCACCAGTGATCTGGTTCGCGGGGGCCCCAGCTCCTACAATGAGCAGTTCTTC.

V usage is TRBV20-1 and J usage is TRBJ1-2; perhaps TRBD1 as D (6 bases). V lost 6 bases, J lost 2 bases, and 13 bases lay in between. Germline values: CDR1 DFQATT, CDR2 SNEGSKA (reference sequence). The CDR3 is 13 amino acids. The CDR3 bases are TGCAGTGCCGGGGACACCATAAACTATGGCTACACCTTC. The encoded protein is CSAGDTINYGYTF.

This clonotype was detected ten times or more. A much larger clone sits a single nucleotide away, making a read error possible. The rearrangement joins TRBV7-9 to TRBJ2-1, with D unclear. Germline V gives CDR1 SEHNR, CDR2 FQNEAQ (reference sequence). Trimming cost V 2 bases and J 7 bases, with 6 bases left between them. The CDR3 is made up of 12 amino acids. CDR3 nucleotide sequence: TGTGCCAGCAGCTTAATGGGGAATGAGCAGTTCTTC. Protein: CASSLMGNEQFF.

The genes are TRBV7-2 and TRBJ1-3; D is possibly TRBD1 (5 bases). CDR3 length equals 15 residues. The V end was cut by 4 bases, the J end by 2 bases, with 12 bases between. CDR1 and CDR2 (germline): SGHTA, FQGNSA. CDR3 sequence reads: CASSSLRGAGNTIYF. CDR3 sequence (DNA): TGTGCCAGCAGCTCCCTCCGGGGGGCTGGAAACACCATATATTTT.

The chain employs TRBV20-1 and TRBJ2-5, with TRBD2 identical over 8 bases. Looked up from germline, CDR1 is DFQATT and CDR2 is SNEGSKA (reference sequence). The CDR3 has 13 residues. The junction had 12 bases not matched to a gene; V was cut back by 6 bases and J by 9 bases. CDR3 residues: CSAPLPTGGPQYF. CDR3 in DNA: TGCAGTGCCCCCCTCCCGACGGGAGGGCCCCAGTACTTC.

This clonotype was counted at least ten times. This chain links TRBV5-8 with TRBJ1-2; D is ambiguous. The CDR3 is made up of 14 amino acids. Per germline, CDR1 SGHTS and CDR2 YDEGEE. V lost 0 bases and J 8 bases, leaving 14 bases between the germline ends. The CDR3 reads CASSLVPPRQGYTF. CDR3 DNA sequence: TGTGCCAGCAGCTTGGTCCCGCCCCGTCAAGGCTACACCTTC.

In its sample, this clonotype was seen many times. The chain is built from TRBV9 and TRBJ2-7; D unclear. V lost 0 bases, J lost 3 bases, and 10 bases lay in between. The germline gives CDR1 SGDLS, CDR2 YYNGEE. This CDR3 is 14 amino acids long. CDR3 in DNA: TGTGCCAGCAGCGTAGCCGGTCGAGACTACGAGCAGTACTTC. Translated, it gives CASSVAGRDYEQYF.

This clonotype has only a few counts. V gene TRBV29-1 combines with J gene TRBJ2-5; TRBD2 is a possible D gene (7 bases). This CDR3 is built from 14 residues. Per the germline V gene, CDR1 is SQVTM and CDR2 is ANQGSEA. V shed 7 bases and J shed 1 base, with 16 bases lying between them. In DNA, the CDR3 is TGCAGCGCCAGGGGAGGGGGGTTCCAAGAGACCCAGTACTTC. This encodes CSARGGGFQETQYF.

The CDR3 loop reads CASSRNPGTGIPGELFF. Written as DNA, the CDR3 is TGTGCCAGCTCACGCAATCCAGGGACAGGGATCCCCGGGGAGCTGTTTTTT. The rearrangement joins TRBV18 to TRBJ2-2, with TRBD1 identical over 9 bases. V lost 4 bases to trimming and J lost 6 bases; unmatched junction nucleotides: 12. The CDR3 runs to 17 residues. Germline V gene data show CDR1 as KGHSH and CDR2 as LQKENI.

Only a few counts were recorded for this clonotype. The V gene is TRBV5-1, the J gene TRBJ1-1; the D is unclear. The CDR3 totals 13 residues. Germline values: CDR1 SGHRS, CDR2 YFSETQ. Deletions cut 2 bases from V and 1 base from J, with 6 bases between. CDR3 in DNA: TGCGCCAGCAGCTTTGAGAGGAACACTGAAGCTTTCTTT. Its translation is CASSFERNTEAFF.

This clonotype has ten or more counts. The chain uses TRBV6-1 and TRBJ2-1; 7 positions agree with TRBD2. V was pared by 4 bases and J by 10 bases, with 10 bases of the junction left unmatched. Germline loops: CDR1 MNHNS, CDR2 SASEGT. The CDR3 sequence is 14 residues long. CDR3 bases: TGTGCCAGCAGTGTTATGATCAGTAGCGGGGAGCAGTTCTTC. Protein sequence: CASSVMISSGEQFF.

This clonotype was counted at least ten times. J is TRBJ1-1 and V is TRBV2; TRBD1 matches at 7 bases. Trimming at V came to 3 bases and at J to 4 bases, leaving 5 bases not matched to a gene. Germline CDR1 SNHLY, CDR2 FYNNEI. The CDR3 spans 14 residues. CDR3 sequence (DNA): TGTGCCAGCAGTGAGTTCGCAGGGGGCACTGAAGCTTTCTTT. Protein sequence: CASSEFAGGTEAFF.

This clonotype was recorded a few times. This rearrangement joins TRBV4-2 to TRBJ1-1, with D perhaps matching TRBD1 (5 bases). Germline lookup yields CDR1 LGHNA and CDR2 YNFKEQ. The CDR3 sequence is 16 residues long. The V end was cut by 0 bases, the J end by 5 bases, with 16 bases between. In nucleotides, the CDR3 is TGTGCCAGCAGCCAAGAACCCAGGGTTCGGGTTACTGAAGCTTTCTTT. This gives the protein CASSQEPRVRVTEAFF.

This clonotype was picked up a small number of times. This chain uses TRBV9 with TRBJ2-4; possible D gene TRBD2, 8 bases. V dropped 4 bases and J dropped 10 bases, with 18 bases sitting between them. This CDR3 comprises 14 residues. The germline gives CDR1 SGDLS, CDR2 YYNGEE. CDR3 in DNA: TGTGCCAGCAGCCCAAGCGGGGGACAGTCTATTCAGTACTTC. This translates into CASSPSGGQSIQYF. Variable domain in full (rest from reference TRBV9 and TRBJ2-4): DSGVTQTPKHLITATGQRVTLRCSPRSGDLSVYWYQQSLDQGLQFLIQYYNGEERAKGNILERFSAQQFPDLHSELNLSSLELGDSALYFCASSPSGGQSIQYFGAGTRLSVL.

The V gene is TRBV7-9, the J gene TRBJ1-1; possibly TRBD1 for D (5 bases). CDR1 is SEHNR and CDR2 is FQNEAQ in the germline V gene (reference sequence). V was trimmed by 5 bases and J by 3 bases, leaving 13 bases between them. There are 14 residues in the CDR3. The CDR3 coding sequence is TGTGCCAGCAGCCGCATGGGAGGGGACACTGAAGCTTTCTTT. Translation gives CASSRMGGDTEAFF.

This clonotype was detected only a few times. The chain combines TRBV7-8 with TRBJ2-7, with 13 positions matching TRBD2. This CDR3 region has 16 residues. Germline V lookup: CDR1 SGHVS, CDR2 FQNEAQ. After removal of 1 base from V and 3 bases from J, the junction contained 3 bases not matched to a gene. The CDR3 DNA is TGTGCCAGCAGCTTAGTCCGACTAGCGGGGGGCTACGAGCAGTACTTC. This sequence encodes CASSLVRLAGGYEQYF.

The chain employs TRBV7-8 and TRBJ2-7; the D gene could be TRBD1 or TRBD2 (5 bases each). The ends were cut back, 5 bases at V and 4 bases at J, with 15 bases in the middle. The germline V gene encodes CDR1 SGHVS and CDR2 FQNEAQ. This CDR3 spans 14 amino acids. The CDR3 bases are TGTGCCAGCAGCCTCTGGTCCGAGGGGTACGAGCAGTACTTC. It yields the protein CASSLWSEGYEQYF.

This clonotype turned up a few times. The V gene is TRBV24-1, the J gene TRBJ2-5; D is undetermined. V was clipped by 2 bases and J by 5 bases, with 11 bases between them. Looked up from germline, CDR1 is KGHDR and CDR2 is SFDVKD. This CDR3 has 14 amino acids. The DNA for the CDR3 is TGTGCCACCAGTGATTCCCTGGTTGGGGAGACCCAGTACTTC. It yields the protein CATSDSLVGETQYF.

To note about this clonotype: Given a much more abundant clone one base away, this may be a read error. The conserved phenylalanine or tryptophan is not found at the CDR3 terminus, so this likely reflects a read error. This chain connects TRBV6-6 to TRBJ1-2, with unresolved D. The CDR3 is made up of 12 amino acids. The germline V gene has CDR1 MNHNY and CDR2 SVGAGI (reference sequence). Deletions cut 5 bases from V and 4 bases from J, with 8 bases between. CDR3 loop: CASSPAGYGYTS. In DNA form, the CDR3 reads TGTGCCAGCAGTCCGGCGGGCTATGGCTACACCTCC.

The chain is built from TRBV20-1 and TRBJ2-1, with D hard to call. The CDR3 runs to 11 residues. The V gene lost 6 bases and the J gene lost 7 bases, with 10 bases spanning the gap. The V gene's germline CDR1 is DFQATT and CDR2 SNEGSKA (reference sequence). CDR3: CSARYRNEQFF. CDR3 DNA: TGCAGTGCAAGATATAGGAATGAGCAGTTCTTC.

The chain employs TRBV29-1 and TRBJ1-1, with 7 bases matching TRBD1. This CDR3 is 13 amino acids long. Germline values: CDR1 SQVTM, CDR2 ANQGSEA. J lost 0 bases, V lost 5 bases, and 3 bases had no gene match. CDR3 protein: CSVTQGMNTEAFF. The CDR3 DNA sequence: TGCAGCGTTACACAGGGGATGAACACTGAAGCTTTCTTT.

This clonotype was detected many times. This chain links TRBV5-1 with TRBJ2-5, with TRBD2 identical over 7 bases. The germline V gene has CDR1 SGHRS and CDR2 YFSETQ. V lost 1 base to trimming and J lost 4 bases; unmatched junction nucleotides: 7. This CDR3 contains 15 residues. CDR3 in DNA: TGCGCCAGCAGCTTGCAGCGGGAAACCCGAGAGACCCAGTACTTC. Translation: CASSLQRETRETQYF.

The CDR3 region has the DNA TGCAGTGCTAGAGGCCCAGACAGGGGGCGAGAGACCCAGTACTTC. Its translation is CSARGPDRGRETQYF. This chain links TRBV20-1 with TRBJ2-5, with 10 bases matching TRBD1. The CDR3 is 15 amino acids. Germline CDR1 and CDR2: DFQATT and SNEGSKA (reference sequence). V lost 1 base to trimming and J lost 4 bases; unmatched junction nucleotides: 6.

CDR3 residues: CASSYGDRGPYEQYV. The CDR3 nucleotides read TGTGCCAGCAGTTACGGAGACAGAGGTCCCTACGAGCAGTACGTC. The J gene is TRBJ2-7, the V gene TRBV6-5; TRBD1 is a possible D gene (5 bases). The V gene lost 2 bases and the J gene lost 2 bases, with 13 bases spanning the gap. This CDR3 spans 15 amino acids. Germline values: CDR1 MNHEY, CDR2 SVGAGI.